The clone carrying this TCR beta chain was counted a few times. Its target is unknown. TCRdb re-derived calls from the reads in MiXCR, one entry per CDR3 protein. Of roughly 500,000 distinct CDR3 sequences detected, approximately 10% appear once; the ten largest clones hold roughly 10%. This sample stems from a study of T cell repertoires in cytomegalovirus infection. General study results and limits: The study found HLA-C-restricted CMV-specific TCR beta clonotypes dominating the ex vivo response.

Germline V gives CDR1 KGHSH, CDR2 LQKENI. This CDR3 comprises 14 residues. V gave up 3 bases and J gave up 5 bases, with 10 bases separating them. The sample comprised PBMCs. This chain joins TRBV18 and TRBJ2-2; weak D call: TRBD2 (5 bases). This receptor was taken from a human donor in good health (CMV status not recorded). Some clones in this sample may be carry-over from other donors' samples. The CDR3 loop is CASSPDGGTGELFF. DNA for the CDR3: TGTGCCAGCTCACCGGACGGAGGTACCGGGGAGCTGTTTTTT.